This T cell receptor beta chain was retrieved from a study of OX40 agonist ivuxolimab in advanced cancers. The study's findings and limits: At doses 0.1 to 3.0 mg/kg, CD4+ and CD8+ clones expanded.

This clone was observed once. The antigen remains undetermined. V lost 3 bases, J lost 1 base, and 7 bases lay in between. The germline V gene encodes CDR1 SGHDT and CDR2 YYEEEE. CDR3 length equals 13 residues. TCRdb keeps only in-frame clones here, not all; method: immunoSEQ multiplex PCR. This table holds more than 25,000 clones, 80% to 90% found once. The receptor comes from an adult with an advanced solid tumor such as melanoma, head and neck, liver or kidney cancer. This sequence joins TRBV5-6 and TRBJ1-1; no definite D call. Source: CD4+ or CD8+ T cells sorted from blood, taken in a trial of the OX40 agonist ivuxolimab. The CDR3 coding sequence is TGTGCCAGCAGCTGGCAAGAGAACACTGAAGCTTTCTTT. Its translation is CASSWQENTEAFF.